Listed below are T cell receptor beta chains from one sample, sequenced in a study of OX40 agonist ivuxolimab in advanced cancers. Sequencing used immunoSEQ multiplex PCR; TCRdb keeps in-frame clones, though not all of them. Of about 60,000 clones listed, approximately 81% are singletons. Sequencing was performed on CD4+ or CD8+ T cells sorted from blood, taken in a trial of the OX40 agonist ivuxolimab. The receptors shown here come from an adult with an advanced solid tumor such as melanoma, head and neck, liver or kidney cancer. CDR3s include the opening cysteine and the closing phenylalanine or tryptophan. D genes are given only for firm matches. The size entry is marked missing in some rows and otherwise reads once, few, many or a size class.

clone size: NA
V gene: TRBV27
J gene: TRBJ1-2
D gene: TRBD1
CDR3 DNA: TGTGCCAGCGCCCCGGGACAGGGCGTAGGTGGCTACACCTTC
CDR3 protein: CASAPGQGVGGYTF

clone size: NA
V gene: TRBV2
J gene: TRBJ2-7
D gene: NA
CDR3 DNA: TGTGCCAGCAAAAGACAGACGTCCTACGAGCAGTACTTC
CDR3 protein: CASKRQTSYEQYF

clone size: NA
V gene: TRBV6-1
J gene: TRBJ2-7
D gene: TRBD2
CDR3 DNA: TGTGCCAGCAGGGCGGGACTAGCGGGAGTTTACGAGCAGTACTTC
CDR3 protein: CASRAGLAGVYEQYF

clone size: once
V gene: TRBV7-3
J gene: TRBJ2-7
D gene: TRBD1
CDR3 DNA: TGTGCCAGCAGCCCGGGACAGGGGCCCTACGAGCAGTACTTC
CDR3 protein: CASSPGQGPYEQYF

clone size: once
V gene: TRBV2
J gene: TRBJ2-2
D gene: NA
CDR3 DNA: TGTGCCAGCAGCGGGTGGGTGACGCCCGGGGAGCTGTTTTTT
CDR3 protein: CASSGWVTPGELFF

clone size: NA
V gene: TRBV7-2
J gene: TRBJ2-5
D gene: TRBD2
CDR3 DNA: TGTGCCAGCAGCTTAGCCACTAGCGAAGAGACCCAGTACTTC
CDR3 protein: CASSLATSEETQYF

clone size: NA
V gene: TRBV25-1
J gene: TRBJ2-3
D gene: NA
CDR3 DNA: TGTGCCAGCAGTGATAGCGTCACAGATACGCAGTATTTT
CDR3 protein: CASSDSVTDTQYF

clone size: NA
V gene: TRBV6-1
J gene: TRBJ2-5
D gene: TRBD1
CDR3 DNA: TGTGCCAGCAGTGATGGGACAGGGGAAACCCAGTACTTC
CDR3 protein: CASSDGTGETQYF

clone size: NA
V gene: TRBV11-2
J gene: TRBJ1-5
D gene: NA
CDR3 DNA: TGTGCCAGCAGCTTAGATCCGGCAGGGGCTCAGCCCCAGCATTTT
CDR3 protein: CASSLDPAGAQPQHF

clone size: NA
V gene: TRBV11-2
J gene: TRBJ1-1
D gene: NA
CDR3 DNA: TGTGCCAGCAGCTTAGGGAGGGAAGCTTTCTTT
CDR3 protein: CASSLGREAFF

clone size: NA
V gene: TRBV19
J gene: TRBJ2-1
D gene: NA
CDR3 DNA: TGTGCCAGTAGTATTAACACTTACAATGAGCAGTTCTTC
CDR3 protein: CASSINTYNEQFF

clone size: NA
V gene: TRBV11-2
J gene: TRBJ2-7
D gene: NA
CDR3 DNA: TGTGCCAGCAGCCCAGGCAACTACGAGCAGTACTTC
CDR3 protein: CASSPGNYEQYF

clone size: NA
V gene: TRBV6-5
J gene: TRBJ2-5
D gene: NA
CDR3 DNA: TGTGCAACAGGCCCCGGGGGACAAGAGACCCAGTACTTC
CDR3 protein: CATGPGGQETQYF

clone size: NA
V gene: TRBV6-1
J gene: TRBJ1-5
D gene: NA
CDR3 DNA: TGTGCCAGCACCTACACGGAGGATCAGCCCCAGCATTTT
CDR3 protein: CASTYTEDQPQHF

clone size: NA
V gene: TRBV7-2
J gene: TRBJ2-1
D gene: NA
CDR3 DNA: TGTGCCAGCAGCACGGGCAGGGTTGGCAATGAGCAGTTCTTC
CDR3 protein: CASSTGRVGNEQFF

clone size: few
V gene: TRBV7-2
J gene: TRBJ2-7
D gene: TRBD2
CDR3 DNA: TGTGCCAGCAGCGTTAGCGGGGTCGGGGTGTACGAGCAGTACTTC
CDR3 protein: CASSVSGVGVYEQYF

clone size: few
V gene: TRBV19
J gene: TRBJ2-7
D gene: NA
CDR3 DNA: TGTGCCAGTAGTATCGGTGCAGGGCGTTACTCCTACGAGCAGTACTTC
CDR3 protein: CASSIGAGRYSYEQYF

clone size: NA
V gene: TRBV30
J gene: TRBJ2-2
D gene: TRBD1
CDR3 DNA: TGTGCCCGGAACGCACGCCGGGACAGCAACACCGGGGAGCTGTTTTTT
CDR3 protein: CARNARRDSNTGELFF

clone size: NA
V gene: TRBV6-5
J gene: TRBJ2-1
D gene: NA
CDR3 DNA: TGTGCCAGCAGTCCCTTACCCGCCGGGGGCAATGAGCAGTTCTTC
CDR3 protein: CASSPLPAGGNEQFF

clone size: once
V gene: TRBV7-9
J gene: TRBJ2-7
D gene: TRBD2
CDR3 DNA: TGTGCCAGCAGCTTGCCCCCAGGGACTAGTCCGCGGAACGAGCAGTACTTC
CDR3 protein: CASSLPPGTSPRNEQYF

clone size: NA
V gene: TRBV5-5
J gene: TRBJ2-7
D gene: NA
CDR3 DNA: TGTGCCAGCAGCCCCGACTACTCCAGGTACGAGCAGTACTTC
CDR3 protein: CASSPDYSRYEQYF

clone size: NA
V gene: TRBV6-1
J gene: TRBJ1-2
D gene: NA
CDR3 DNA: TGTGCCAGCAGGTCGAAAGGTTGGAGCTATGGCTACACCTTC
CDR3 protein: CASRSKGWSYGYTF

clone size: NA
V gene: TRBV5-6
J gene: TRBJ2-1
D gene: NA
CDR3 DNA: TGTGCCAGCAGCTTGTTGTCTACTACACCCTACAATGAGCAGTTCTTC
CDR3 protein: CASSLLSTTPYNEQFF

clone size: NA
V gene: TRBV2
J gene: TRBJ2-7
D gene: TRBD2
CDR3 DNA: TGTGCCAGCACCTTTAGCGGGAGTGTCGTCTACGAGCAGTACTTC
CDR3 protein: CASTFSGSVVYEQYF

clone size: NA
V gene: TRBV18
J gene: TRBJ2-1
D gene: TRBD2
CDR3 DNA: TGTGCCAGCTCACCAGGAGAGCGGGACTACAATGAGCAGTTCTTC
CDR3 protein: CASSPGERDYNEQFF

clone size: NA
V gene: TRBV5-4
J gene: TRBJ2-7
D gene: NA
CDR3 DNA: TGTGCCAGCAGCTTGTGGGGCGGGGCAGCCTACGAGCAGTACTTC
CDR3 protein: CASSLWGGAAYEQYF

clone size: NA
V gene: TRBV6-5
J gene: TRBJ2-1
D gene: TRBD2
CDR3 DNA: TGTGCCAGCAGTTATAGGCGGGGGGAGCAGTTCTTC
CDR3 protein: CASSYRRGEQFF

clone size: NA
V gene: TRBV19
J gene: TRBJ2-1
D gene: TRBD2
CDR3 DNA: TGTGCCACTAGCCGGACTAGCGGGACCCCCCCGGATGAGCAGTTCTTC
CDR3 protein: CATSRTSGTPPDEQFF

clone size: NA
V gene: TRBV28
J gene: TRBJ2-7
D gene: NA
CDR3 DNA: TGTGCCAGCACCCTAGACGGCACCTACGAGCAGTACTTC
CDR3 protein: CASTLDGTYEQYF

clone size: once
V gene: TRBV11-2
J gene: TRBJ2-3
D gene: TRBD2
CDR3 DNA: TGTGCCAGCAGCTTAGCGGGACTAGTATTTCTGGATACGCAGTATTTT
CDR3 protein: CASSLAGLVFLDTQYF

clone size: NA
V gene: TRBV28
J gene: TRBJ2-5
D gene: TRBD1
CDR3 DNA: TGTGCCAGCAGACCACAGGGGGCCGGCCCCCAAGAGACCCAGTACTTC
CDR3 protein: CASRPQGAGPQETQYF

clone size: NA
V gene: TRBV19
J gene: TRBJ1-1
D gene: NA
CDR3 DNA: TGTGCCAGTAGTATGGTCCTACAGGGCCGGAACACTGAAGCTTTCTTT
CDR3 protein: CASSMVLQGRNTEAFF

clone size: NA
V gene: TRBV2
J gene: TRBJ1-5
D gene: NA
CDR3 DNA: TGTGCCAGCAGGCAGACAGTTTCACCGGCTTATAGCAATCAGCCCCAGCATTTT
CDR3 protein: CASRQTVSPAYSNQPQHF

clone size: NA
V gene: TRBV10-1
J gene: TRBJ1-1
D gene: NA
CDR3 DNA: TGCGCCAGCAGTGAGTCGCCAGGCAAAACTGAAGCTTTCTTT
CDR3 protein: CASSESPGKTEAFF

clone size: NA
V gene: TRBV10-1
J gene: TRBJ2-7
D gene: NA
CDR3 DNA: TGCGCCAGCAGTGACGGGAGTGGGTACGAGCAGTACTTC
CDR3 protein: CASSDGSGYEQYF

clone size: NA
V gene: TRBV6-6
J gene: TRBJ1-4
D gene: NA
CDR3 DNA: TGTGCCAGCACCGACTTCCAGGGGCCTAATGAAAAACTGTTTTTT
CDR3 protein: CASTDFQGPNEKLFF

clone size: NA
V gene: TRBV25-1
J gene: TRBJ2-1
D gene: NA
CDR3 DNA: TGTGCCAGCAGTGAATTTGGGGGGACTTACAATGAGCAGTTCTTC
CDR3 protein: CASSEFGGTYNEQFF

clone size: NA
V gene: TRBV11-3
J gene: TRBJ2-3
D gene: TRBD2
CDR3 DNA: TGTGCCTCGAGCGGGAGAGACGGGGGCACAGATACGCAGTATTTT
CDR3 protein: CASSGRDGGTDTQYF

clone size: NA
V gene: TRBV7-9
J gene: TRBJ1-5
D gene: NA
CDR3 DNA: TGTGCCAGCAGCTTACCCCAACAGGTCCTCTATAGCAATCAGCCCCAGCATTTT
CDR3 protein: CASSLPQQVLYSNQPQHF

clone size: once
V gene: TRBV5-6
J gene: TRBJ2-7
D gene: TRBD1
CDR3 DNA: TGTGCCAGCAGCACCCCGGGGACAGGGAGCGAGCAGTACTTC
CDR3 protein: CASSTPGTGSEQYF

clone size: once
V gene: TRBV7-9
J gene: TRBJ1-4
D gene: TRBD1
CDR3 DNA: TGTGCCAGCAGCTCGGGACAGGCTGAAAAACTGTTTTTT
CDR3 protein: CASSSGQAEKLFF

clone size: NA
V gene: TRBV6-5
J gene: TRBJ1-5
D gene: NA
CDR3 DNA: TGTGCCAGCAGCCCTGGGCGGGTACCTTATCAGCCCCAGCATTTT
CDR3 protein: CASSPGRVPYQPQHF

clone size: NA
V gene: TRBV23-1
J gene: TRBJ1-4
D gene: NA
CDR3 DNA: TGCGCCAGCAGTCAAAGGACAGACCCACAAGACCCAACTAATGAAAAACTGTTTTTT
CDR3 protein: CASSQRTDPQDPTNEKLFF

clone size: NA
V gene: TRBV15
J gene: TRBJ1-2
D gene: NA
CDR3 DNA: TGTGCCACCAGCAGTGGGACGGCTTCGAGGTATGGCTACACCTTC
CDR3 protein: CATSSGTASRYGYTF

clone size: once
V gene: TRBV9
J gene: TRBJ2-7
D gene: NA
CDR3 DNA: TGTGCCAGCAGCCCCACGGGGCTTGAGTCCTACGAGCAGTACTTC
CDR3 protein: CASSPTGLESYEQYF

clone size: NA
V gene: TRBV4-2
J gene: TRBJ2-7
D gene: TRBD2
CDR3 DNA: TGTGCCAGCAGCCAAGTCGGGGGGGAGCAGTACTTC
CDR3 protein: CASSQVGGEQYF

clone size: NA
V gene: TRBV15
J gene: TRBJ2-1
D gene: TRBD2
CDR3 DNA: TGTGCCACCAGCAGAGATGGCCTAGCGGGGGCACCACCTTTCAATGAGCAGTTCTTC
CDR3 protein: CATSRDGLAGAPPFNEQFF